This T cell receptor (beta chain) was sequenced during a study of tumor-infiltrating lymphocytes in localized non-small cell lung cancer. Sequenced by immunoSEQ multiplex PCR; TCRdb stores in-frame clones only, minus some. The table includes 15,000 to 17,000 clones, 69% detected once. This clone was counted a few times. From germline, CDR1 is SGHTA and CDR2 FQGNSA. CDR3 length equals 15 residues. V dropped 2 bases and J dropped 9 bases, with 17 bases sitting between them. The TCR originated in a human donor with non-small cell lung cancer. The material sequenced was lung tumor tissue. This sequence joins TRBV7-2 and TRBJ2-4; perhaps TRBD2 as D (6 bases). Written as DNA, the CDR3 is TGTGCCAGCAGCTTATGTCGGGGGAACGGTTGCATTCAGTACTTC. Protein: CASSLCRGNGCIQYF.